The next 2 T cell receptor beta chains were all read from a single sample in a study of cytomegalovirus exposure and HLA in healthy donors. The method was immunoSEQ multiplex PCR; TCRdb's version includes in-frame clones alone and lacks a portion of them. The sample has under 300,000 clones, around 85% seen once. The sequencing sample was made of PBMCs. These receptors all come from a woman between 18 and 29 years old in good health and CMV-seronegative.

The CDR3 bases are TGTGCCAGCAGCCCCGACGGGACAGGGAAGGGGACAGATACGCAGTATTTT. It codes for CASSPDGTGKGTDTQYF. The rearrangement joins TRBV7-9 to TRBJ2-3, with TRBD1 matching 9 bases. The CDR3 totals 17 residues. CDR1 and CDR2 from the germline V gene are SEHNR and FQNEAQ (reference sequence). Trimming cost V 5 bases and J 3 bases; bases outside gene matches: 12.

This clone appeared a few times. The CDR3 spells CASTMTSGSVEQFF. DNA of the CDR3: TGTGCCAGCACTATGACTAGCGGGAGTGTTGAGCAGTTCTTC. J is TRBJ2-1 and V is TRBV2, with 12 bases that match TRBD2. This CDR3 spans 14 amino acids. Germline V CDR1 and CDR2: SNHLY, FYNNEI. V was pared by 7 bases and J by 9 bases, with 7 bases of the junction left unmatched.